This T cell receptor beta chain came from a study of post-analysis software for immune sequencing data. Study details: The courses of disease that were included comprised relapsing-remitting, secondary progressive and progressive-relapsing multiple sclerosis.

Per the germline V gene, CDR1 is SGHTA and CDR2 is FQGNSA. V gave up 1 base and J gave up 4 bases, with 8 bases separating them. CDR3 length: 14 residues. Overall study results and limits: Normalized Chao1 diversity was significantly lower in multiple sclerosis patients than in controls. About 5 TRBV segments were significantly more frequent in patients than in controls. TRBV5-6, TRBV5-1 and TRBV20-1 were among these segments.

cDNA libraries for TCR beta contained unique molecular identifiers. T cells numbering about 0.9 to 11 million yielded cDNA molecules that totaled approximately 500,000. One entry per CDR3 protein results from TCRdb running MiXCR on the PCR reads. In the table there are roughly 700,000 distinct CDR3 sequences, roughly 27% of which are singletons. This clonotype showed up just a few times. Its specificity is not known. Material: blood. This clonotype was sampled from a girl aged 5 to 17 with multiple sclerosis. The genes are TRBV7-2 and TRBJ2-1; D is unresolved. Here the CDR3 reads CASSLDSGYNEQFF. Here the CDR3 DNA reads TGTGCCAGCAGCTTAGATTCGGGTTACAATGAGCAGTTCTTC. The entire variable domain, with the rest obtained from reference TRBV7-2 and TRBJ2-1, is as follows: GAGVSQSPSNKVTEKGKDVELRCDPISGHTALYWYRQSLGQGLEFLIYFQGNSAPDKSGLPSDRFSAERTGGSVSTLTIQRTQQEDSAVYLCASSLDSGYNEQFFGPGTRLTVL.